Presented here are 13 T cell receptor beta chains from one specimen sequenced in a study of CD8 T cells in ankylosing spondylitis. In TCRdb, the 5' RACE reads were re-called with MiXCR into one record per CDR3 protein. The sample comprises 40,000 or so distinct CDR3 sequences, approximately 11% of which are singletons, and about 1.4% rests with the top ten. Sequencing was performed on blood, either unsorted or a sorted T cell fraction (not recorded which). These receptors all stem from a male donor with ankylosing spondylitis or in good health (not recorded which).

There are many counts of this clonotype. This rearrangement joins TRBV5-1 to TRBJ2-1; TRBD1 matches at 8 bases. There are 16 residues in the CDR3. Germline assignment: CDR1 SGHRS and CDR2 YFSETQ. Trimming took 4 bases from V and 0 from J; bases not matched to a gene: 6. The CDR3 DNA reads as TGCGCCAGCAGCCCATGGACAGGGAGCTCCTACAATGAGCAGTTCTTC. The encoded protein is CASSPWTGSSYNEQFF.

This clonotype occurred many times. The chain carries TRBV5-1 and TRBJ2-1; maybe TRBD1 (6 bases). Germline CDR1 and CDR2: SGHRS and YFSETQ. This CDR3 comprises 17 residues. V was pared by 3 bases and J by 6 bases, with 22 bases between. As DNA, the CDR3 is TGCGCCAGCAGCTCTCTCACCGGGACAAGGGTCGGCAATGAGCAGTTCTTC. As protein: CASSSLTGTRVGNEQFF.

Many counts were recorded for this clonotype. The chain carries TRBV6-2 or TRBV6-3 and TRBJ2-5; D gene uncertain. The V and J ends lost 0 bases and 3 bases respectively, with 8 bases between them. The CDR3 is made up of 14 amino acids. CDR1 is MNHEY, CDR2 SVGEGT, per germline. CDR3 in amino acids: CASSYSSPKETQYF. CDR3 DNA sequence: TGTGCCAGCAGTTACTCGTCCCCGAAAGAGACCCAGTACTTC.

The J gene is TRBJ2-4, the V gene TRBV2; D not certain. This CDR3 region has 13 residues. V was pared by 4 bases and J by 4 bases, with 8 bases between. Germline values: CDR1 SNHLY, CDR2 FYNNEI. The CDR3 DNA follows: TGTGCCAGCAGTGTCTCCAGTAAAAACATTCAGTACTTC. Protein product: CASSVSSKNIQYF.

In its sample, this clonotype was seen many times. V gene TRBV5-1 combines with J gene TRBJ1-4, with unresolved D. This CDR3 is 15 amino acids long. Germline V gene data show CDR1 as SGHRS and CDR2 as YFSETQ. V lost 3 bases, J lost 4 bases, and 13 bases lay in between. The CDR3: CASSSKLGDNEKLFF. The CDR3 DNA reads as TGCGCCAGCAGCTCCAAGCTGGGTGATAATGAAAAACTGTTTTTT.

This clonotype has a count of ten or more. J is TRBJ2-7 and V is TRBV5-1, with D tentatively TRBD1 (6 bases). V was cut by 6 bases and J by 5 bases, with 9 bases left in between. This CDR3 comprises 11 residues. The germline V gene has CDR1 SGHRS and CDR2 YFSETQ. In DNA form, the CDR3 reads TGCGCCAGCACAGGGGAAAACGAGCAGTACTTC. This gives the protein CASTGENEQYF.

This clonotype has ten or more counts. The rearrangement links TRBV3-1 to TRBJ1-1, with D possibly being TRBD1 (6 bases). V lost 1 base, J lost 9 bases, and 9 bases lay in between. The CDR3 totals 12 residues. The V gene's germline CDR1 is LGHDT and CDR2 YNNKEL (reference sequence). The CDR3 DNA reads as TGTGCCAGCAGCCAAGGTGGGACAAAAGCTTTCTTT. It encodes CASSQGGTKAFF.

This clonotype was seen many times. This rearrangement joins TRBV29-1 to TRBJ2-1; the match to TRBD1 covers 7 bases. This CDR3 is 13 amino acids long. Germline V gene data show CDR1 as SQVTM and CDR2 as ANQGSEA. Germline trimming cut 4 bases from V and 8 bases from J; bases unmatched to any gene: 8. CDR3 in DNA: TGCAGCGTTGGATCCCGACAGGGCGATGAGCAGTTCTTC. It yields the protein CSVGSRQGDEQFF.

The CDR3 protein is CASSESEQRPEAFF. CDR3 coding DNA: TGCGCCAGCAGTGAGTCGGAGCAAAGGCCTGAAGCTTTCTTT. The V gene is TRBV10-1, the J gene TRBJ1-1; no definite D call. Germline V lookup: CDR1 WNHNN, CDR2 SYGVQD (reference sequence). V lost 0 bases to trimming and J lost 6 bases, with 11 bases between them. The CDR3 is 14 amino acids.

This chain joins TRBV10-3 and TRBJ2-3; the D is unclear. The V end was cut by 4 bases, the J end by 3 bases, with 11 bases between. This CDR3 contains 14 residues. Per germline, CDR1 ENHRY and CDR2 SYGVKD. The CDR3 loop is CAISGVLPTDTQYF. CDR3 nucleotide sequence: TGTGCCATCAGTGGAGTCCTGCCGACAGATACGCAGTATTTT.

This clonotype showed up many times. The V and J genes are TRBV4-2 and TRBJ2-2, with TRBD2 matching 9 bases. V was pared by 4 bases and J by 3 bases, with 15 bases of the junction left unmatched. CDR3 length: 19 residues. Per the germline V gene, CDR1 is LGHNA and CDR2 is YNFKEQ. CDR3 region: CASSRISWRGGVDTGELFF. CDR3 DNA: TGTGCCAGCAGCCGAATAAGCTGGCGGGGGGGCGTTGACACCGGGGAGCTGTTTTTT.

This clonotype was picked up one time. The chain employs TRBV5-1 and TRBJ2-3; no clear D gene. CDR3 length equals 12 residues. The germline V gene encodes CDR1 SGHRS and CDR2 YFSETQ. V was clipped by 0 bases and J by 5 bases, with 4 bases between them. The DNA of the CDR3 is TGCGCCAGCAGCTTGGCGGGAGATACGCAGTATTTT. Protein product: CASSLAGDTQYF.

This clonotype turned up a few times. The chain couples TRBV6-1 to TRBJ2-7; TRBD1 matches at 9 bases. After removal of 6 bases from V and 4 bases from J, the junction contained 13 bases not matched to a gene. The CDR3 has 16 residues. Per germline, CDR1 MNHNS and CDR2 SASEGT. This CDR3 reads CASSPTGQGWTYEQYF. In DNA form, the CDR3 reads TGTGCCAGCAGCCCGACTGGACAGGGGTGGACGTACGAGCAGTACTTC.